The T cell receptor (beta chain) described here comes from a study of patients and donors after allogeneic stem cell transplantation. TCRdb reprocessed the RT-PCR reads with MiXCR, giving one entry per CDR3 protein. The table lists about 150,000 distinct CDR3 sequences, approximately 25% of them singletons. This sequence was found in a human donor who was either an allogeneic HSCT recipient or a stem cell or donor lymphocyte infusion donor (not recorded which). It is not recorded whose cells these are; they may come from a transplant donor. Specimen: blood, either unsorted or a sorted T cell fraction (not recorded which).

CDR3 in amino acids: CASSTGQGEDGYTF. Here the CDR3 DNA reads TGCGCCAGCAGCACCGGACAGGGGGAAGATGGCTACACCTTC. The chain combines TRBV5-1 with TRBJ1-2, with 10 bases aligning to TRBD1. CDR3 length: 14 residues. The germline gives CDR1 SGHRS, CDR2 YFSETQ. The J segment lost 6 bases and the V segment lost 4 bases, leaving 6 bases of the junction unmatched.